This TCR beta chain was obtained from a study of shared clonotypes between healthy human individuals. Produced via immunoSEQ multiplex PCR; TCRdb's table is partial and in-frame only. The table records roughly 700,000 clones, around 74% of them present only once. Germline V gene sequence: CDR1 LNHDA, CDR2 SQIVND (reference sequence). V was trimmed by 4 bases and J by 2 bases, leaving 22 bases between them. This CDR3 comprises 18 residues. This receptor was obtained from a woman younger than 45 in good health. Sample: memory CD4+ T cells sorted from blood. The subset here: CD45RA-negative fraction. V is TRBV19 and J is TRBJ2-3; perhaps TRBD1 as D (6 bases). The CDR3 nucleotides read TGTGCCAGTAGTACGGGACAAGGTTCTTTTCGGGTCACAGATACGCAGTATTTT. This encodes CASSTGQGSFRVTDTQYF.